The clone carrying this T cell receptor (beta chain) was counted between two and nine times. Its antigen is as yet unknown. This sample is part of a study of blood T cells in healthy people across ages. Through a sample-barcoded 5' primer and a J-beta primer mix, a second PCR was run for 7 to 11 cycles. Individual samples furnished no less than 3 million CDR3-containing paired-end reads apiece. TCRdb ran MiXCR on the 5' RACE reads and lists one entry per CDR3 protein. The repertoire includes 1.5 million to 2 million distinct CDR3 sequences, about 50% of them detected once, and less than 2.5% sits in the top ten. Germline assignment: CDR1 SGHRS and CDR2 YFSETQ. V lost 5 bases, J lost 1 base, and 15 bases lay in between. The CDR3 sequence is 15 residues long. Notes on the study in general: Researchers report that TCR beta diversity correlated strongly with naive T cell percentage. Roughly linear declines in TCR beta diversity per million T cells occurred with age.

The V call is TRBV5-1, the J call TRBJ2-5, with a tentative D call TRBD1 (5 bases). Sequenced material: blood. The clonotype was recovered from a middle-aged woman in good health. CDR3 DNA sequence: TGCGCCAGCAGGGTCGAGACAGTTTTCCAAGAGACCCAGTACTTC. It yields the protein CASRVETVFQETQYF. The full variable domain, with the rest looked up from reference TRBV5-1 and TRBJ2-5, is KAGVTQTPRYLIKTRGQQVTLSCSPISGHRSVSWYQQTPGQGLQFLFEYFSETQRNKGNFPGRFSGRQFSNSRSEMNVSTLELGDSALYLCASRVETVFQETQYFGPGTRLLVL.